This TCR beta chain was identified in a study of blood T cell repertoires in COVID-19. Study details: Acute and convalescent COVID-19 samples came from the United States, Italy and Spain.

In the original analysis: Amplification of reference gene primers was used by the study to estimate nucleated cell counts. Produced via immunoSEQ multiplex PCR; TCRdb's table is partial and in-frame only. V and J calls and clone size follow that table, whereas D and trimming were derived from the DNA. The sample yields about 200,000 clones, 70% to 90% seen once. Between the trimmed V and J ends, which lost 4 bases and 0 bases, there was a span of 11 bases. Looked up from germline, CDR1 is SGHRS and CDR2 is YFSETQ. The CDR3 is 15 amino acids. The TCR sequence derives from a man in his sixties with active or convalescent COVID-19. The chain couples TRBV5-1 to TRBJ1-3; TRBD1 is a possible D gene (6 bases). The sample consisted of peripheral blood. The CDR3 DNA reads TGCGCCAGCAGCAAAACAGGGCTCTCTGGAAACACCATATATTTT. Protein product: CASSKTGLSGNTIYF.